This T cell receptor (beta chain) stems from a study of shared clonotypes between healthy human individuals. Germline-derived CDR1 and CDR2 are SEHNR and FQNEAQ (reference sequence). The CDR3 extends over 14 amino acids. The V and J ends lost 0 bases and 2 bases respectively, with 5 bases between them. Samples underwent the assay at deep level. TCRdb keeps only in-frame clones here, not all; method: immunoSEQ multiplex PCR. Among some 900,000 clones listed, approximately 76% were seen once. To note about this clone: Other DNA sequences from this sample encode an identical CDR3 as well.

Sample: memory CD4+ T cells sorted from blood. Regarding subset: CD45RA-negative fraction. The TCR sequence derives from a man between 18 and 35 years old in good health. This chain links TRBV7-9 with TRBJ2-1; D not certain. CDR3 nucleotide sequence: TGTGCCAGCAGCTTAGCAGGAACCTACAATGAGCAGTTCTTC. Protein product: CASSLAGTYNEQFF.